This T cell receptor (beta chain) was captured by sequencing in a study of CD4 and CD8 cells across lung adenocarcinoma regions. The patients had localized lung adenocarcinoma, a non-small cell subtype. Notes on this clonotype: One junction end disagrees with the germline gene, perhaps due to a read error.

TCRdb used MiXCR to reprocess the PCR reads, holding one entry per CDR3 protein. Here the sample spans about 4,900 distinct CDR3 sequences, about three fifths being singletons. Sample: CD4+ T cells from the center of a lung tumor. This clonotype was obtained from a male donor with lung adenocarcinoma. The CD4 and CD8 labels of this study may be unreliable.

CDR3 nucleotides: TGTGCGGGGAGCCGCGCCAAAAATACTCAGTACTTT. Protein sequence: CAGSRAKNTQYF. The chain joins TRBV3-1 to TRBJ2-4, with D possibly matching TRBD2 (5 bases). The germline V gene has CDR1 LGHDT and CDR2 YNNKEL (reference sequence). CDR3 size: 12 residues.